The rows below give T cell receptor beta chains drawn from one sample of a study of immune evolution from preneoplasia to lung adenocarcinoma. Sequencing was performed with immunoSEQ multiplex PCR; in TCRdb, only in-frame clones are kept and a portion is missing. The sample lists roughly 4,800 clones, 85% occurring once. Input material: FFPE adjacent normal lung tissue. These receptors came from an older donor with lung adenocarcinoma. CDR3s include the opening cysteine and the closing phenylalanine or tryptophan. D genes are given only for firm matches. Clone size, where shown, is once, few, many, or a class for clones that have expanded.

NA,NA,TRBV25-1,14,TRBJ1-1,TGTGCCAGCAGAGATCAGGGGCTGAACACTGAAGCTTTCTTT,CASRDQGLNTEAFF
NA,NA,TRBV19,13,TRBJ2-6,TGTGCCAGTATTAGCTTTGGGGCCAACGTCCTGACTTTC,CASISFGANVLTF
few,NA,TRBV28,13,TRBJ2-7,TGTGCCAGCAGTTTCATGTCCGTGTTCGAGCAGTACTTC,CASSFMSVFEQYF
NA,TRBD1,TRBV2,14,TRBJ1-2,TGTGCCAGCAACTCCCAGGCGACAGGGCATGGCTACACCTTC,CASNSQATGHGYTF
NA,NA,TRBV10-1,13,TRBJ1-1,TGCGCCAGCAGTGAGAGGGAAGCCACTGAAGCTTTCTTT,CASSEREATEAFF
few,TRBD1,TRBV5-1,16,TRBJ2-3,TGCGCCAGCAGCTTGGATGGGACAGGGGGCACAGATACGCAGTATTTT,CASSLDGTGGTDTQYF
NA,NA,TRBV7-8,16,TRBJ1-3,TGTGCCAGCAGCTTAGATAGTGCGGTAGCTGGAAACACCATATATTTT,CASSLDSAVAGNTIYF
NA,TRBD1,TRBV5-8,13,TRBJ1-2,TGTGCCAGCAGTCCGGACAGGGGCGATGGCTACACCTTC,CASSPDRGDGYTF
large,NA,TRBV2,16,TRBJ2-7,TGTGCCAGCAGTGAAGCGCTTTCCAGGGGAAGTTTGTGGCAGTACTTC,CASSEALSRGSLWQYF
few,TRBD2,TRBV28,12,TRBJ2-7,TGTGCCAGCAGTTTTGAGCGGCGGGAGCCGTACTTC,CASSFERREPYF
NA,TRBD1,TRBV28,15,TRBJ2-6,TGTGCCAGCTTAAAGACAGGGGTATCGGCCAACGTCCTGACTTTC,CASLKTGVSANVLTF
NA,NA,TRBV28,15,TRBJ1-2,TGTGCCAGCAGTCCAGGATCCGGGGCCTTCTATGGCTACACCTTC,CASSPGSGAFYGYTF
NA,NA,TRBV28,14,TRBJ1-1,TGTGCCAGCAGGGCTGGGCAGTGGGGGACTGAAGCTTTCTTT,CASRAGQWGTEAFF
NA,NA,TRBV5-5,15,TRBJ1-4,TGTGCCAGCAGCAGTCTCCGAGGAGTAAATGAAAAACTGTTTTTT,CASSSLRGVNEKLFF
NA,NA,TRBV14,13,TRBJ1-1,TGTGCCAGCAGCCAGGCCAGGGCGGGTCGGCCTTTCTTT,CASSQARAGRPFF
NA,TRBD2,TRBV7-2,15,TRBJ2-2,TGTGCCAGCAGCTTAAGCGGGAGCGGGACCGGGGAGCTGTTTTTT,CASSLSGSGTGELFF
NA,NA,TRBV6-1,13,TRBJ2-3,TGTGCCAGCCAGCAGCGAGACACAGATACGCAGTATTTT,CASQQRDTDTQYF
NA,NA,TRBV30,13,TRBJ2-2,TGTGCCTGGAGTGCCTACAACACCGGGGAGCTGTTTTTT,CAWSAYNTGELFF
NA,NA,TRBV6-5,14,TRBJ1-2,TGTGCCAGCAGTCCATGGCCTTCCAACTATGGCTACACCTTC,CASSPWPSNYGYTF
NA,NA,TRBV11-1,14,TRBJ2-5,TGTGCCAGCAGCTTCGCCAGCGGCTCGGCAACCCAGTACTTC,CASSFASGSATQYF
once,NA,TRBV2,12,TRBJ1-4,TGTGCCTGTCGGGAGGGTAATGAAAAACTGTTTTTT,CACREGNEKLFF
NA,NA,TRBV18,19,TRBJ2-6,TGTGCCAGCTCACTTAGAGCAGGGCGCTACCTCTCTGGGGCCAACGTCCTGACTTTC,CASSLRAGRYLSGANVLTF
large,NA,TRBV29-1,18,TRBJ2-3,TGCAGCGTTGAACACTTGCTTACCGGGACGGGCAGCACAGATACGCAGTATTTT,CSVEHLLTGTGSTDTQYF
NA,NA,TRBV19,14,TRBJ1-1,TGTGCCAGTAGTAACCGCGAGGTCCGGACTGAAGCTTTCTTT,CASSNREVRTEAFF
once,NA,TRBV7-9,16,TRBJ1-1,TGTGCCAGCAGCCCTAAGACCGCGACGGTGAACACTGAAGCTTTCTTT,CASSPKTATVNTEAFF
NA,TRBD1,TRBV9,14,TRBJ1-2,TGTGCCAGCAGCCCGGACAGGGAGTCCTATGGCTACACCTTC,CASSPDRESYGYTF
NA,NA,TRBV6-1,15,TRBJ2-7,TGTGCCAGCAGTGAAAACGGAGCGCACTCCTACGAGCAGTACTTC,CASSENGAHSYEQYF
NA,NA,TRBV28,14,TRBJ1-1,TGTGCCAGCAGTAGACAGGCCGTGGGCACTGAAGCTTTCTTT,CASSRQAVGTEAFF
once,NA,TRBV4-2,15,TRBJ2-1,TGTGCCAGCAGCAGCAGCCGGGACCCCACCCAAGAGCAGTTCTTC,CASSSSRDPTQEQFF
NA,NA,TRBV4-1,14,TRBJ2-3,TGCGCCAGCAGTTATAGCGCAGGAACAGATACGCAGTATTTT,CASSYSAGTDTQYF
NA,TRBD2,TRBV19,15,TRBJ2-1,TGTGCCAGTAGTATTCGAGGACTAGCGTACAATGAGCAGTTCTTC,CASSIRGLAYNEQFF
NA,NA,TRBV7-3,15,TRBJ2-1,TGTGCCAGCAGCTCCAGTCCAAGCTCCTACAATGAGCAGTTCTTC,CASSSSPSSYNEQFF
large,NA,TRBV5-1,13,TRBJ1-1,TGCGCCAGCAGCTTTTCAGCAGACACTGAAGCTTTCTTT,CASSFSADTEAFF
NA,NA,TRBV5-1,16,TRBJ2-5,TGCGCCAGCAGCTTGGCCCCGGGACGGGCCGGGGAGACCCAGTACTTC,CASSLAPGRAGETQYF
NA,NA,TRBV2,13,TRBJ2-3,TGTGCCAGCAGTGGGGAGATCACAGATACGCAGTATTTT,CASSGEITDTQYF
NA,NA,TRBV21-1,16,TRBJ2-7,TGTGCCAGCAGCTCCCTGGACAGGGCGACTTGGTACGAGCAGTACTTC,CASSSLDRATWYEQYF
NA,TRBD1,TRBV30,15,TRBJ2-3,TGTGCCTGGAGTGGGGGACAGTCAAGCACAGATACGCAGTATTTT,CAWSGGQSSTDTQYF
NA,NA,TRBV7-2,11,TRBJ2-1,TGTGCCAGCAGCGCCACCGGTGAGCAGTTCTTC,CASSATGEQFF
large,NA,TRBV14,16,TRBJ1-1,TGTGCCAGCAGCCAAGGAGCCTGGACTGGGAACACTGAAGCTTTCTTT,CASSQGAWTGNTEAFF
NA,NA,TRBV4-1,16,TRBJ2-1,TGCGCCAGCAGCCAAGATTCTCGCCAGGAGCGAAATGAGCAGTTCTTC,CASSQDSRQERNEQFF
once,TRBD1,TRBV28,15,TRBJ2-3,TGTGCCAGCAGTAAAGGGGGCACGGGTGCAGATACGCAGTATTTT,CASSKGGTGADTQYF
NA,TRBD1,TRBV6-5,14,TRBJ1-3,TGTGCCAGTATAGGGGGCACTCGTGGAAACACCATATATTTT,CASIGGTRGNTIYF
large,TRBD2,TRBV29-1,15,TRBJ2-7,TGCAGCGTTACCGGGACTAGCGTGTCCCCCTACGAGCAGTACTTC,CSVTGTSVSPYEQYF
few,TRBD1,TRBV11-3,15,TRBJ2-2,TGTGCCAGCAGCTTAGGGACAGGGGCGAACGGGGAGCTGTTTTTT,CASSLGTGANGELFF
once,TRBD1,TRBV18,14,TRBJ2-3,TGTGCCAGCTCACCTACAGGGGGCACAGATACGCAGTATTTT,CASSPTGGTDTQYF
few,NA,TRBV5-1,13,TRBJ2-3,TGCGCCAGCAGCTTAGGAGAGGCCCCTACGCAGTATTTT,CASSLGEAPTQYF
NA,TRBD1,TRBV5-1,13,TRBJ2-5,TGCGCCAGCAGCGTGACAGGGAAAGAGACCCAGTACTTC,CASSVTGKETQYF
NA,NA,TRBV19,14,TRBJ2-7,TGTGCCAGTAGTATAGCTCTATCAGACTACGAGCAGTACTTC,CASSIALSDYEQYF
NA,NA,TRBV4-2,13,TRBJ1-1,TGTGCCAGCAGCCAAGAGACATACGGGGAAGCTTTCTTT,CASSQETYGEAFF
few,NA,TRBV28,14,TRBJ1-2,TGTGCCAGCAGTTTATTGACAGATGGATATGGCTACACCTTC,CASSLLTDGYGYTF
NA,NA,TRBV6-4,14,TRBJ2-3,TGTGCCAGCAGTGACTCCGGGGATTCGGATACGCAGTATTTT,CASSDSGDSDTQYF
NA,NA,TRBV30,14,TRBJ1-2,TGTGCCTGGAGTGTTGTGGGAGTTAACTATGGCTACACCTTC,CAWSVVGVNYGYTF
once,TRBD1,TRBV29-1,13,TRBJ2-2,TGCAGCGGCCGACAGGGCGGCACCGGGGAGCTGTTTTTT,CSGRQGGTGELFF
NA,NA,TRBV20-1,11,TRBJ2-5,TGCAGTGCTAGGCAGGGGGAGACCCAGTACTTC,CSARQGETQYF
NA,NA,TRBV28,12,TRBJ2-7,TGTGCCAGCTCCTACAGCGAGTACGAGCAGTACTTC,CASSYSEYEQYF
NA,NA,TRBV6-1,16,TRBJ2-3,TGTGCCAGCAGTGAAGTGTCGGGAGTGGGGGCAGATACGCAGTATTTT,CASSEVSGVGADTQYF
NA,NA,TRBV30,12,TRBJ1-1,TGTGCCTGGAGTGTAATTAACACTGAAGCTTTCTTT,CAWSVINTEAFF
large,NA,TRBV11-2,14,TRBJ2-7,TGTGCCAGCAGCGAACCGGGACCTCGGGACGAGCAGTACTTC,CASSEPGPRDEQYF
NA,NA,TRBV2,13,TRBJ1-2,TGTGCCAGCAGTGAATCGGGGAACTATGGCTACACCTTC,CASSESGNYGYTF
NA,TRBD1,TRBV5-4,15,TRBJ1-2,TGTGCCAGCAGCCCAAACAGGGGGCAGGTGGATGGCTACACCTTC,CASSPNRGQVDGYTF